The present entry profiles one TCR beta chain with its context. Its antigen is currently unknown. TCR beta libraries were made by quantitative 5'-RACE with molecular barcodes. TCRdb analysed the 5' RACE reads with MiXCR anew, one entry per CDR3 protein. This table has under 200,000 distinct CDR3 sequences, around a tenth appearing once. These data come from a study of CD8 T cells in ankylosing spondylitis. Overall study findings and caveats: Clones linked to disease were reported to show significant enrichment in matched ankylosing spondylitis synovial fluid. Ankylosing spondylitis blood appeared to carry a characteristic TCR beta motif of roughly eight highly homologous variants.

The CDR3 spans 14 residues. Trimming cost V 2 bases and J 1 base, with 8 bases left between them. The germline V gene encodes CDR1 MNHEY and CDR2 SVGAGI. What was sequenced was blood, either unsorted or a sorted T cell fraction (not recorded which). The chain combines TRBV6-5 with TRBJ1-1; TRBD1 is a possible D gene (5 bases). The sequence derives from a female donor with ankylosing spondylitis or in good health (not recorded which). CDR3 region: CASSYPGQNTEAFF. The CDR3, as DNA: TGTGCCAGCAGTTACCCTGGACAGAACACTGAAGCTTTCTTT.